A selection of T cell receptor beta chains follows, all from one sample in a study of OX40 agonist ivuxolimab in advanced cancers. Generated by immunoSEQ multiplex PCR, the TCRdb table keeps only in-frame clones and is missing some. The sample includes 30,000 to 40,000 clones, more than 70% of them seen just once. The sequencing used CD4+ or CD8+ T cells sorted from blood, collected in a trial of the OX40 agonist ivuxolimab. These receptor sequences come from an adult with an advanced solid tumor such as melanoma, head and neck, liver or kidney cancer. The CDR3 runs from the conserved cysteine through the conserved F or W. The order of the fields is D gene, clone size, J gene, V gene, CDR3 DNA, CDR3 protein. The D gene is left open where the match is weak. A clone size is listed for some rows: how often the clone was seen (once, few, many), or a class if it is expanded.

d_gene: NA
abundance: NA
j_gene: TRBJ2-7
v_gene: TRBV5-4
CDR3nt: TGTGCCAGCAGCCCGGCCGGGGCCAGCAATTACTACGAGCAGTACTTC
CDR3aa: CASSPAGASNYYEQYF

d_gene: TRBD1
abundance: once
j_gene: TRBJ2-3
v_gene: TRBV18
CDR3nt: TGTGCCAGCTCACCCCTACCATGGACAGGGTCGGGCACAGATACGCAGTATTTT
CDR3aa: CASSPLPWTGSGTDTQYF

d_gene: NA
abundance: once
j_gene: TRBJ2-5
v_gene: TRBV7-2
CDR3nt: TGTGCCAGCAGCTTAATGGGGGGTCAAGAGACCCAGTACTTC
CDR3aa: CASSLMGGQETQYF

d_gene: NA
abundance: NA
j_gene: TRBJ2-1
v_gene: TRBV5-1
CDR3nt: NA
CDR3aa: CASSFRARGLAGAHNEQFF

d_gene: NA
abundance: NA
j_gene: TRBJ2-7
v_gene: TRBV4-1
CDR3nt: TGCGCCAGCAGCCAAGATCTTCGTAGGACAGCGGCCTCCTACGAGCAGTACTTC
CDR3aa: CASSQDLRRTAASYEQYF

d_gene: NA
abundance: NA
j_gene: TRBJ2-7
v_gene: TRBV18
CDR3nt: TGTGCCAGCTCACCATATTTAGGTTGGGGACACAGCTACGAGCAGTACTTC
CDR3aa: CASSPYLGWGHSYEQYF

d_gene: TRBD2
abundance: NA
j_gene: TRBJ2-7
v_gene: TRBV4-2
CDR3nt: TGTGCCAGCAGCCAAGCACAAGCGGGAGGCCAATACTCCTACGAGCAGTACTTC
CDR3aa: CASSQAQAGGQYSYEQYF

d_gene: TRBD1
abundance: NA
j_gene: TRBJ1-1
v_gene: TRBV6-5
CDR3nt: TGTGCCAGCAGCCTACAGGGGAGAGCTTTCTTT
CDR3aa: CASSLQGRAFF

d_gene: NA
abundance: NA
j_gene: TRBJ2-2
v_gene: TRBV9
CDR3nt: TGTGCCAGCAGCGACACCGAGGGATCCACCGGGGAGCTGTTTTTT
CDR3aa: CASSDTEGSTGELFF

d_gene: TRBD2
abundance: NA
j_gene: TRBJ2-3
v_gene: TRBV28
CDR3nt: TGTGCCAGCAAAAAGAGACTAGCGGTAACAGATACGCAGTATTTT
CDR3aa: CASKKRLAVTDTQYF

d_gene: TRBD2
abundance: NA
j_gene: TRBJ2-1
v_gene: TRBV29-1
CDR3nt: TGCAGCGTTGCCGGGACTAGCCCTGTCAATGAGCAGTTCTTC
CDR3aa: CSVAGTSPVNEQFF

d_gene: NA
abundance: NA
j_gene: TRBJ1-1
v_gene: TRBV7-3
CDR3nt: TGTGCCAGCAGCTTAGTCGGGAACACTGAAGCTTTCTTT
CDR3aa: CASSLVGNTEAFF

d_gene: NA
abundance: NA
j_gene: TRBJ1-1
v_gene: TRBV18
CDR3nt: TGTGCCAGCTCACCCCCGGGGAGAAGTAAAGCTTTCTTT
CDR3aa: CASSPPGRSKAFF

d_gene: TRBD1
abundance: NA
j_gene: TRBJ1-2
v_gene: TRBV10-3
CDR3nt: TGTGCCATCAGAGACCGGGACAGCGATTATGGCTACACCTTC
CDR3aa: CAIRDRDSDYGYTF

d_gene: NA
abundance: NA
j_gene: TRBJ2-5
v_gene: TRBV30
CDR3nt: TGTGCCTGGAGTTCGAGGTTTAGGGGGACCCAGTACTTC
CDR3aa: CAWSSRFRGTQYF

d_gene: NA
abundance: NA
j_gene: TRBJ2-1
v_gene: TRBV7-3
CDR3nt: TGTGCCAGCAGCTTAACGAATGAGCAGTTCTTC
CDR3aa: CASSLTNEQFF

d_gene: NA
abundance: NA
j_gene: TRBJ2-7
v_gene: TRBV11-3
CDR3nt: TGTGCCAGCAGCTATTCCGAAACCTACGAGCAGTACTTC
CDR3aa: CASSYSETYEQYF